The subject of this entry is one T cell receptor beta chain. The CDR3 consists of 15 residues. Germline CDR1 and CDR2: SGHRS and YFSETQ. Trimming took 1 base from V and 3 from J; bases not matched to a gene: 3. The data belong to a study of blood T cell repertoires in COVID-19. As for the study in general: Sites across the United States, Italy and Spain contributed samples from acute and convalescent COVID-19. Sample material is recorded as cDNA or gDNA derived from T cells, B-cell-depleted T cells, or PBMCs.

Original handling: Amplification from reference gene primers served as the basis for estimated nucleated cell counts. Assay used: immunoSEQ multiplex PCR; TCRdb lists only in-frame clones, some missing. The DNA gave D and trimming, while V, J and clone size come from that table. Among under 90,000 clones, 70% to 90% were seen once, and the ten largest hold 2.5% to 3.5%. The TCR comes from a man in his sixties or seventies with active or convalescent COVID-19. Sequences were obtained from peripheral blood. The chain combines TRBV5-1 with TRBJ2-7; 11 bases fit TRBD1. CDR3 in DNA: TGCGCCAGCAGCTTGTGGACAGGGGGCCTCTACGAGCAGTACTTC. Translated, it gives CASSLWTGGLYEQYF.